These 20 T cell receptor beta chains share one sample of origin, sequenced in a study of CD4 and CD8 cells across lung adenocarcinoma regions (dated by TCRdb to between 2017 and 2018). The library was generated by PCR. Sequenced using a HiSeq X Ten. Using fastp trimming at Q25 and MiXCR clonotype assembly, TCRdb reanalyzed the public sequencing data and kept in-frame beta chains. Rows with a matching CDR3 protein are joined into one entry that keeps the most common DNA and genes. This sample is represented by 4,000 to 4,500 distinct CDR3 sequences; 60% to 75% of them were singletons. Of the sample, around 17% is held by the ten largest clones. Sequenced input: CD4+ T cells from the center of a lung tumor. Interpreted using the paper, the cell subset or site label stands for: tumor center region. The receptor source for this set is a male donor with lung adenocarcinoma. The CD4 and CD8 labels of this study may be unreliable.

V is TRBV7-6 and J is TRBJ2-5; 9 bases match TRBD2. The assigned J gene may be wrong: the sequence end matches TRBJ2-7 better. In germline, CDR1 is SGHVS, CDR2 FNYEAQ. This CDR3 has 17 residues. In DNA, the CDR3 is TGTGCCAGCAGCTTAGAGGCGGGAGGGCCCCAGGGGAACGAGCAGTACTTC. Translating gives CASSLEAGGPQGNEQYF.

V gene TRBV7-2 combines with J gene TRBJ1-2; D call uncertain. Germline V gene sequence: CDR1 SGHTA, CDR2 FQGNSA. This CDR3 is 13 amino acids long. V dropped 5 bases and J dropped 12 bases, with 19 bases sitting between them. CDR3 residues: CASSPRAAMANTF. CDR3 nucleotide sequence: TGTGCCAGCAGCCCCCGGGCAGCCATGGCTAACACCTTC.

A remark on this clonotype: A read error may account for a junction end that differs from germline. The V and J genes are TRBV27 and TRBJ2-3, with a possible D match to TRBD2 (6 bases). Germline V lookup: CDR1 MNHEY, CDR2 SMNVEV (reference sequence). This CDR3 has 14 amino acids. The CDR3 loop is CAGSGGCDQETQYF. The CDR3 DNA reads as TGTGCGGGCAGTGGGGGGTGTGACCAAGAGACGCAGTATTTC.

The genes are TRBV6-1 and TRBJ1-2; TRBD1 matches at 7 bases. The CDR3 runs to 13 residues. V gave up 7 bases and J gave up 13 bases; unmatched junction bases: 15. Germline CDR1 and CDR2: MNHNS and SASEGT. CDR3 DNA sequence: TGTGCCAGCAACAGGGGTGCTAACTCTGGCGCCACCTTC. It specifies CASNRGANSGATF.

The V call is TRBV6-1, the J call TRBJ1-2; D is ambiguous. Trimming took off 2 bases at V and 4 bases at J, with 11 bases between the two ends. The CDR3 has 14 amino acids. Germline CDR1 MNHNS, CDR2 SASEGT. CDR3 protein: CASSEPGTVYGYTF. As DNA, the CDR3 is TGTGCCAGCAGTGAACCGGGAACGGTCTATGGCTACACCTTC.

This clonotype has a handful of counts. This sequence joins TRBV30 and TRBJ2-1; a weak D match, TRBD1 (5 bases). CDR3 length equals 15 residues. CDR1 GTSNPN and CDR2 SVGIG come from the germline V gene (reference sequence). V gave up 5 bases and J gave up 0 bases, with 14 bases separating them. The CDR3 is CAWSRADDSYNEQFF. In nucleotides, the CDR3 is TGTGCCTGGTCCAGGGCGGATGACTCCTACAATGAGCAGTTCTTC.

V and J are TRBV11-1 and TRBJ1-1; D may be TRBD1 (5 bases). The V end lost 4 bases, the J end lost 1 base, and 16 bases lay between the germline ends. Germline lookup yields CDR1 SGHAT and CDR2 FQDESV (reference sequence). This CDR3 comprises 16 residues. The CDR3 DNA follows: TGTGCCAGCAGCTCCACAACCGGGACGGCGAACACTGAAGCTTTCTTT. It translates to CASSSTTGTANTEAFF.

The V call is TRBV6-5, the J call TRBJ2-1; 7 bases align to TRBD1. The J call may be faulty, since TRBJ2-7 better matches the DNA end. The CDR3 has 16 amino acids. CDR1 and CDR2 (germline): MNHEY, SVGAGI. The CDR3 DNA follows: TGTGCCAGCAGTTACCGGGACAGCTTTCGGTCCTACGAGCAGTACTTC. The encoded protein is CASSYRDSFRSYEQYF.

The J gene is TRBJ1-2, the V gene TRBV6-5, with 8 bases aligning to TRBD1. The junction had 6 bases not matched to a gene; V was cut back by 2 bases and J by 10 bases. Per germline, CDR1 MNHEY and CDR2 SVGAGI. The length of the CDR3 is 13 residues. The CDR3 protein is CASSYPGGVDYTF. In DNA, the CDR3 is TGTGCCAGCAGTTACCCAGGGGGCGTGGACTACACCTTC.

This clonotype is large by share. V gene TRBV6-5 combines with J gene TRBJ2-2; 10 bases fit TRBD1. The CDR3 length is 15 residues. V shed 4 bases, J shed 3 bases, and the junction held 2 bases outside the gene matches. CDR1 MNHEY and CDR2 SVGAGI come from the germline V gene. DNA for the CDR3: TGTGCCAGCAGTTCGACAGGGGGCTACACCGGGGAGCTGTTTTTT. Amino acid sequence: CASSSTGGYTGELFF.

The chain employs TRBV10-2 and TRBJ2-3; D gene ambiguous. Germline CDR1 WSHSY, CDR2 SAAADI. The CDR3 has 14 amino acids. V lost 6 bases and J 3 bases, leaving 13 bases between the germline ends. CDR3 DNA sequence: TGCGCCAGCAGCCCCGCCGTCACTACAGATACGCAGTATTTT. Residues: CASSPAVTTDTQYF.

J is TRBJ2-5 and V is TRBV7-2; possible D gene TRBD2, 5 bases. The CDR3 sequence is 14 residues long. Trimming left V 3 bases short and J 0 bases short, with 8 bases between. Germline V gene lookup returns CDR1 SGHTA and CDR2 FQGNSA. CDR3 residues: CASSFGGYQETQYF. CDR3 nucleotide sequence: TGTGCCAGCAGCTTCGGCGGGTACCAAGAGACCCAGTACTTC.

Concerning this clonotype itself: A much larger clone lies a single base off, so this may be a read error. The V call is TRBV6-1, the J call TRBJ2-1; TRBD1 or TRBD2 may be the D gene (6 bases each). Germline V CDR1 and CDR2: MNHNS, SASEGT. The CDR3 spans 14 residues. V was clipped by 3 bases and J by 9 bases, with 15 bases between them. The CDR3 protein is CASSDGGASAEQFF. The CDR3 DNA reads as TGTGCCAGCAGTGACGGGGGCGCTTCGGCTGAGCAGTTCTTC.

This clonotype has a single count. This rearrangement joins TRBV6-1 to TRBJ2-2, with 10 bases fitting TRBD1. The CDR3 runs 14 residues. Germline values: CDR1 MNHNS, CDR2 SASEGT. V was clipped by 3 bases and J by 6 bases; unmatched bases: 1. In DNA form, the CDR3 reads TGTGCCAGCAGTGACGGACAGGGGGCCGGGGAGCTGTTTTTT. Amino acids: CASSDGQGAGELFF.

The V and J genes are TRBV6-1 and TRBJ1-1; possible D gene TRBD1, 5 bases. Germline CDR1 is MNHNS and CDR2 is SASEGT. V was cut by 9 bases and J by 0 bases, with 11 bases left in between. This CDR3 is built from 13 residues. The CDR3 coding sequence is TGTGCCAGTAGCAGGGTTTTGAACACTGAAGCTTTCTTT. Its protein product is CASSRVLNTEAFF.

The CDR3 sequence: CASSPVQETQYF. The CDR3 nucleotides read TGTGCCAGCAGCCCTGTCCAAGAGACCCAGTACTTC. The chain has TRBV12-3 or TRBV12-4 and TRBJ2-5; D is ambiguous. The V gene lost 6 bases and the J gene lost 1 base, with 6 bases spanning the gap. This CDR3 has 12 residues.

In its sample, this clonotype ranks as large. In DNA, the CDR3 is TGTGCCAGCACTGAGACTTCTGGGGACCCTATGAGTACGCAGTATTTT. Its protein is CASTETSGDPMSTQYF. The chain combines TRBV6-1 with TRBJ2-3, with D possibly being TRBD1 or TRBD2 (5 bases each). The CDR3 has 16 amino acids. The ends were cut back, 7 bases at V and 8 bases at J, with 25 bases in the middle. CDR1 is MNHNS and CDR2 is SASEGT in the germline V gene.

The chain is built from TRBV12-3 or TRBV12-4 and TRBJ2-2; D gene ambiguous. The V and J ends lost 2 bases and 5 bases respectively, with 9 bases between them. The CDR3 length is 14 residues. The CDR3: CASSLKGWTGELFF. CDR3 DNA sequence: TGTGCCAGCAGTTTAAAGGGATGGACCGGGGAGCTGTTTTTT.

The CDR3 nucleotides read TGTGCCAGCAGCTCGTCCGGGACTAGCGGGAGGGCCCCCGGATGGACCTATGAGCAGTTCTTC. The encoded protein is CASSSSGTSGRAPGWTYEQFF. The rearrangement links TRBV11-2 to TRBJ2-1; 16 bases line up with TRBD2. The length of the CDR3 is 21 residues. V shed 4 bases, J shed 8 bases, and the junction held 20 bases outside the gene matches. In germline, CDR1 is SGHAT, CDR2 FQNNGV.

V is TRBV30 and J is TRBJ2-1, with 7 bases that match TRBD2. The CDR3 consists of 18 residues. The junction had 16 bases not matched to a gene; V was cut back by 0 bases and J by 5 bases. Germline V lookup: CDR1 GTSNPN, CDR2 SVGIG (reference sequence). DNA for the CDR3: TGTGCCTGGAGTGTACGGGGGGTCTGGCTAGCGACACACAATGAGCAGTTCTTC. Translation gives CAWSVRGVWLATHNEQFF.